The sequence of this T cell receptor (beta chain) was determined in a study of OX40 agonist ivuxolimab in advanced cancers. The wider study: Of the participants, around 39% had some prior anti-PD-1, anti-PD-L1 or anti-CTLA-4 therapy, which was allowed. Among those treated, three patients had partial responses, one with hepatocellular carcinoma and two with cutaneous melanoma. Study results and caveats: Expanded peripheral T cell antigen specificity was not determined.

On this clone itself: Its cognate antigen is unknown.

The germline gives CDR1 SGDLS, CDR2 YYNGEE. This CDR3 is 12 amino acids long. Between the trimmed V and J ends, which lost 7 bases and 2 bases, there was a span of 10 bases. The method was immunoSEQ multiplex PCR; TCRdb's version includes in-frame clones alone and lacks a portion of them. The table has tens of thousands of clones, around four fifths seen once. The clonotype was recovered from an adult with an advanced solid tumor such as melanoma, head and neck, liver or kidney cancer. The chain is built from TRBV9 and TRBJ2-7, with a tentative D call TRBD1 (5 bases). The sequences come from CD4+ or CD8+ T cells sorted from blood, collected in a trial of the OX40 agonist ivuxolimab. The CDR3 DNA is TGTGCCAGCGGGGCAGGCCCCTACGAGCAGTACTTC. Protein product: CASGAGPYEQYF.